The 11 T cell receptor beta chains below come from one sample, sequenced in a study of CD8 T cells in ankylosing spondylitis. For these TCRs, the target antigens are not known. Findings and caveats of the study: Blood from ankylosing spondylitis patients appeared to carry a characteristic eight-variant TCR beta motif.

Each CDR3 protein is one row after TCRdb ran MiXCR on the 5' RACE reads. The table records 450,000 to 550,000 distinct CDR3 sequences, approximately 5.3% of them present only once. Sequences were obtained from blood, either unsorted or a sorted T cell fraction (not recorded which). Receptors were obtained from a male donor with ankylosing spondylitis.

The sample holds many counts of this clonotype. The gene calls are TRBV28 and TRBJ2-5, with D unclear. The CDR3 is 14 amino acids. From germline, CDR1 is MDHEN and CDR2 SYDVKM. Trimming removed 5 bases at V and 5 bases at J, with 15 bases between. The CDR3 region is CASSPSMVYETQYF. CDR3 coding DNA: TGTGCCAGCAGTCCCTCTATGGTTTACGAGACCCAGTACTTC. Drawing the rest from reference TRBV28 and TRBJ2-5, the complete variable domain is DVKVTQSSRYLVKRTGEKVFLECVQDMDHENMFWYRQDPGLGLRLIYFSYDVKMKEKGDIPEGYSVSREKKERFSLILESASTNQTSMYLCASSPSMVYETQYFGPGTRLLVL.

In this sample, this clonotype turned up many times. The rearrangement links TRBV4-2 to TRBJ2-7; D not resolved. The CDR3 spans 15 residues. Deletions cut 2 bases from V and 3 bases from J, with 14 bases between. Looked up from germline, CDR1 is LGHNA and CDR2 is YNFKEQ. The CDR3 spells CASSQWKRKDYEQYF. CDR3 bases: TGTGCCAGCAGCCAATGGAAGAGGAAGGACTACGAGCAGTACTTC.

This clonotype was recorded many times. V usage is TRBV3-1 and J usage is TRBJ1-2, with D uncertain. CDR1 is LGHDT, CDR2 YNNKEL, per germline (reference sequence). V was clipped by 1 base and J by 8 bases, with 8 bases between them. This CDR3 region has 12 residues. CDR3 in DNA: TGTGCCAGCAGCCAAGTTAGTTCGGGCTACACCTTC. As protein: CASSQVSSGYTF.

This clonotype was recorded at least ten times. The rearrangement uses TRBV15 and TRBJ1-1, with a tentative D call TRBD1 (6 bases). Germline-derived CDR1 and CDR2 are LNHNV and YYDKDF (reference sequence). V lost 1 base to trimming and J lost 2 bases, with 14 bases between them. The length of the CDR3 is 16 residues. This CDR3 reads CATSRAIGTTNTEAFF. The CDR3 DNA reads TGTGCCACCAGCAGAGCTATTGGGACAACCAACACTGAAGCTTTCTTT.

The table lists this clonotype with many counts. The chain combines TRBV29-1 with TRBJ1-1; 7 bases align to TRBD1. After removal of 3 bases from V and 1 base from J, the junction contained 2 bases not matched to a gene. The CDR3 has 13 residues. Germline CDR1 reads SQVTM; CDR2 reads ANQGSEA. DNA of the CDR3: TGCAGCGTTGAGAGACAGGGGAACACTGAAGCTTTCTTT. This translates into CSVERQGNTEAFF.

Details on this clonotype: A read error may explain this, as a much larger clone is one base away. CDR3 residues: CTIRGHTENEAFF. In DNA, the CDR3 is TGTACCATCAGAGGGCACACTGAGAATGAAGCTTTCTTT. V gene TRBV10-3 combines with J gene TRBJ1-1; D gene ambiguous. The CDR3 runs 13 residues. Germline V gene sequence: CDR1 ENHRY, CDR2 SYGVKD.

This clonotype has a count of ten or more. The rearrangement uses TRBV5-1 and TRBJ2-2; perhaps TRBD2 as D (5 bases). Germline V gene sequence: CDR1 SGHRS, CDR2 YFSETQ. V was shortened by 5 bases and J by 5 bases, with 10 bases between the two germline ends. The CDR3 runs to 13 residues. CDR3 region: CASRVAWTGELFF. The CDR3 DNA follows: TGCGCCAGCAGGGTAGCGTGGACCGGGGAGCTGTTTTTT.

The table lists this clonotype with many counts. The J gene is TRBJ2-1, the V gene TRBV5-1, with 13 bases that match TRBD2. V trimming: 0 bases; J trimming: 9 bases; junction bases outside the gene matches: 0. In germline, CDR1 is SGHRS, CDR2 YFSETQ. This CDR3 spans 14 amino acids. The CDR3 DNA reads as TGCGCCAGCAGCTTGGGACTAGCGGGAGGTGAGCAGTTCTTC. It encodes CASSLGLAGGEQFF.

The table lists this clonotype with many counts. The gene calls are TRBV6-5 and TRBJ2-2; tentative D call: TRBD1 (5 bases). Germline V CDR1 and CDR2: MNHEY, SVGAGI. This CDR3 spans 14 amino acids. V gave up 0 bases and J gave up 7 bases, with 9 bases separating them. CDR3 protein: CASSYSGRGGELFF. The CDR3 coding sequence is TGTGCCAGCAGTTACTCGGGGCGTGGCGGGGAGCTGTTTTTT.

This clonotype was picked up many times. V usage is TRBV20-1 and J usage is TRBJ1-2; the match to TRBD1 covers 7 bases. J was trimmed by 8 bases and V by 4 bases; bases with no gene match: 4. CDR3 length: 11 residues. The germline V gene encodes CDR1 DFQATT and CDR2 SNEGSKA (reference sequence). CDR3 in amino acids: CSATQGQGYTF. CDR3 nucleotides: TGCAGTGCTACACAGGGGCAAGGCTACACCTTC.

There are many counts of this clonotype. The genes are TRBV20-1 and TRBJ1-1; D uncertain. Germline CDR1 reads DFQATT; CDR2 reads SNEGSKA (reference sequence). CDR3 length: 14 residues. V shed 3 bases and J shed 2 bases, with 13 bases lying between them. The CDR3 DNA reads as TGCAGTGCTAGCAGGAGCCTCGGTAACACTGAAGCTTTCTTT. Amino acid sequence: CSASRSLGNTEAFF.